The 28 T cell receptor beta chains in this list originate from one sample, sequenced in a study of immune cell composition in non-small cell lung cancer. Data came from immunoSEQ multiplex PCR; TCRdb stores just in-frame clones and leaves some out. The table includes about 4,900 clones, around 77% detected once. Sequenced input: lung tumor tissue. These receptors all come from a human donor with non-small cell lung cancer.

DNA of the CDR3: TGTGCCAGCAGCCCAGGTGGCGGTAGCGCCGGGGAGCTGTTTTTT. This translates into CASSPGGGSAGELFF. The gene calls are TRBV7-2 and TRBJ2-2; D perhaps matches TRBD2 (5 bases). V shed 5 bases and J shed 6 bases, with 16 bases lying between them. The CDR3 sequence is 15 residues long. Per germline, CDR1 SGHTA and CDR2 FQGNSA.

The rearrangement links TRBV9 to TRBJ1-6, with a possible D match to TRBD1 (6 bases). The CDR3 is made up of 14 amino acids. V lost 4 bases and J lost 7, with 12 bases in between. From germline, CDR1 is SGDLS and CDR2 YYNGEE. CDR3 protein: CASSNGGANSPLHF. The DNA of the CDR3 is TGTGCCAGCAGCAACGGGGGGGCAAATTCACCCCTCCACTTT.

This clone has only a few counts. V and J are TRBV2 and TRBJ1-1, with 7 bases identical to TRBD1. The CDR3 covers 13 residues. V gave up 6 bases and J gave up 7 bases; unmatched junction bases: 8. The germline V gene has CDR1 SNHLY and CDR2 FYNNEI. The CDR3 DNA reads as TGTGCCAGCAGGGGTGACAGGGATAGTGAAGCTTTCTTT. As protein: CASRGDRDSEAFF.

This clone was seen a single time. This chain links TRBV7-8 with TRBJ2-7; tentative D call: TRBD2 (6 bases). Germline V lookup: CDR1 SGHVS, CDR2 FQNEAQ. The CDR3 contains 14 residues. The V and J ends lost 5 bases and 0 bases respectively, with 11 bases between them. The CDR3 DNA reads TGTGCCAGCAGCAAACGGGAGAGCTCCTACGAGCAGTACTTC. Encoded protein: CASSKRESSYEQYF.

The V call is TRBV10-3, the J call TRBJ2-3; 9 nucleotides align to TRBD2. The length of the CDR3 is 14 residues. V dropped 4 bases and J dropped 1; count of bases not matched to a gene: 0. CDR1 ENHRY and CDR2 SYGVKD come from the germline V gene. CDR3 sequence reads: CAISGTSGTDTQYF. CDR3 nucleotide sequence: TGTGCCATCAGTGGGACTAGCGGCACAGATACGCAGTATTTT.

J is TRBJ2-4 and V is TRBV7-2, with 10 nucleotides matching TRBD2. V was clipped by 1 base and J by 6 bases; unmatched bases: 3. The germline V gene has CDR1 SGHTA and CDR2 FQGNSA. The CDR3 extends over 15 amino acids. The CDR3 is CASSLGAGGRNIQYF. CDR3 DNA: TGTGCCAGCAGCTTAGGAGCGGGAGGGAGAAACATTCAGTACTTC.

This clone was seen a few times. The rearrangement joins TRBV2 to TRBJ2-1, with TRBD2 matching 11 bases. Trimming at V came to 6 bases and at J to 3 bases, leaving 4 bases not matched to a gene. This CDR3 contains 15 residues. Germline V gene data show CDR1 as SNHLY and CDR2 as FYNNEI. The CDR3 region is CASRGTSGNYNEQFF. CDR3 in DNA: TGTGCCAGCAGAGGGACTAGCGGAAACTACAATGAGCAGTTCTTC.

This chain uses TRBV7-9 with TRBJ1-6; the D is unclear. CDR3 length: 13 residues. V dropped 8 bases and J dropped 7 bases, with 12 bases sitting between them. CDR1 SEHNR and CDR2 FQNEAQ come from the germline V gene (reference sequence). CDR3 DNA sequence: TGTGCCAGCGGCGAGCCAGGCAATTCACCCCTCCACTTT. Its translation is CASGEPGNSPLHF. Using reference TRBV7-9 and TRBJ1-6 for the parts outside the CDR3, the full variable domain is DTGVSQNPRHKITKRGQNVTFRCDPISEHNRLYWYRQTLGQGPEFLTYFQNEAQLEKSRLLSDRFSAERPKGSFSTLEIQRTEQGDSAMYLCASGEPGNSPLHFGNGTRLTVT.

The chain is built from TRBV7-2 and TRBJ2-7; 7 bases align to TRBD2. CDR3 length: 15 amino acids. Germline CDR1 reads SGHTA; CDR2 reads FQGNSA. V was pared by 4 bases and J by 9 bases, with 15 bases of the junction left unmatched. The CDR3 sequence is CASSSQGVAGRWQYF. The DNA for the CDR3 is TGTGCCAGCAGCTCCCAAGGAGTAGCGGGTCGTTGGCAGTACTTC. The whole variable domain, filled in from reference TRBV7-2 and TRBJ2-7, reads GAGVSQSPSNKVTEKGKDVELRCDPISGHTALYWYRQSLGQGLEFLIYFQGNSAPDKSGLPSDRFSAERTGGSVSTLTIQRTQQEDSAVYLCASSSQGVAGRWQYFGPGTRLTVT.

The gene calls are TRBV7-9 and TRBJ2-1, with D hard to call. The CDR3 runs to 11 residues. V dropped 5 bases and J dropped 8 bases, with 7 bases sitting between them. Germline assignment: CDR1 SEHNR and CDR2 FQNEAQ (reference sequence). CDR3 protein: CASSLSDEQFF. In DNA, the CDR3 is TGTGCCAGCAGCCTTAGTGATGAGCAGTTCTTC.

The chain links TRBV5-4 to TRBJ2-3; D might be TRBD1 (5 bases). The CDR3 loop spans 14 amino acids. Per the germline V gene, CDR1 is SGHNT and CDR2 is YYREEE (reference sequence). Trimming took 4 bases from V and 6 from J, leaving 15 bases between them. DNA of the CDR3: TGTGCCAGCAGCCAGGGCCCCTCATACGATACGCAGTATTTT. Its translation: CASSQGPSYDTQYF. Drawing the rest from reference TRBV5-4 and TRBJ2-3, the complete variable domain is ETGVTQSPTHLIKTRGQQVTLRCSSQSGHNTVSWYQQALGQGPQFIFQYYREEENGRGNFPPRFSGLQFPNYSSELNVNALELDDSALYLCASSQGPSYDTQYFGPGTRLTVL.

The V gene is TRBV7-3, the J gene TRBJ2-1; D possibly corresponds to TRBD1 (6 bases). Germline CDR1 reads SGHTA; CDR2 reads FQGTGA. The CDR3 loop spans 13 amino acids. With 5 bases removed from V and 8 bases from J, the gap between germline ends came to 13 bases. This chain's CDR3 is CASSVNPGDEQFF. The CDR3 bases are TGTGCCAGCAGCGTAAATCCAGGGGATGAGCAGTTCTTC.

The chain has TRBV7-3 and TRBJ2-2; maybe TRBD1 (6 bases). In germline, CDR1 is SGHTA, CDR2 FQGTGA. The CDR3 contains 15 residues. V was shortened by 2 bases and J by 3 bases, with 10 bases between the two germline ends. The CDR3 DNA follows: TGTGCCAGCAGCTTATCGGACAGCTACACCGGGGAGCTGTTTTTT. This codes for CASSLSDSYTGELFF.

The chain combines TRBV7-3 with TRBJ1-4; 9 bases line up with TRBD1. Germline V gene lookup returns CDR1 SGHTA and CDR2 FQGTGA. Trimming took 5 bases from V and 5 from J; bases not matched to a gene: 6. This CDR3 is 15 amino acids long. CDR3 sequence (DNA): TGTGCCAGCAGCCCGGGGACAGGGACGAATGAAAAACTGTTTTTT. Translating gives CASSPGTGTNEKLFF.

J is TRBJ2-1 and V is TRBV4-2; 13 bases align to TRBD2. This CDR3 is built from 20 residues. V shed 1 base and J 3 bases; nucleotides not matched to a gene: 12. Germline V gene lookup returns CDR1 LGHNA and CDR2 YNFKEQ. The CDR3 region is CASSQVPARLAGGLYNEQFF. CDR3 sequence (DNA): TGTGCCAGCAGCCAAGTCCCCGCCAGACTAGCGGGAGGCCTCTACAATGAGCAGTTCTTC.

This chain uses TRBV10-3 with TRBJ1-2; 8 bases are a match to TRBD1. The germline gives CDR1 ENHRY, CDR2 SYGVKD. The CDR3 consists of 15 residues. Germline trimming cut 8 bases from V and 2 bases from J; bases unmatched to any gene: 10. CDR3 coding DNA: TGTGCCATCGGTCCCAACAGGGGGGCAAACTATGGCTACACCTTC. Its translation is CAIGPNRGANYGYTF.

This chain joins TRBV5-6 and TRBJ2-1; D is possibly TRBD2 (5 bases). This CDR3 spans 16 amino acids. The V and J ends lost 4 bases and 0 bases respectively, with 14 bases between them. In germline, CDR1 is SGHDT, CDR2 YYEEEE. CDR3 DNA: TGTGCCAGCAGCGCCGGAGGTGGGAGCTCCTACAATGAGCAGTTCTTC. It codes for CASSAGGGSSYNEQFF.

The V call is TRBV25-1, the J call TRBJ2-1; 8 bases agree with TRBD1. This CDR3 spans 15 amino acids. J lost 6 bases, V lost 7 bases, and 11 bases had no gene match. Germline V CDR1 and CDR2: MGHDK, SYGVNS. The CDR3 here is CASTSDRDSVNEQFF. In nucleotides, the CDR3 is TGTGCCAGCACCTCGGACAGGGACAGCGTCAATGAGCAGTTCTTC.

The V gene is TRBV6-1, the J gene TRBJ1-2; possibly TRBD1 for D (6 bases). Germline lookup yields CDR1 MNHNS and CDR2 SASEGT. This CDR3 has 13 amino acids. Trimming removed 5 bases at V and 3 bases at J, with 10 bases between. The CDR3 region is CASSQQGHYGYTF. Written as DNA, the CDR3 is TGTGCCAGCAGTCAACAGGGTCACTATGGCTACACCTTC.

The J gene is TRBJ1-6, the V gene TRBV6-1, with a possible D match to TRBD1 (5 bases). This CDR3 contains 15 residues. Trimming left V 1 base short and J 6 bases short, with 10 bases between. Per the germline V gene, CDR1 is MNHNS and CDR2 is SASEGT. The CDR3 DNA follows: TGTGCCAGCAGTGAAGACTTGGGGGGTAATTCACCCCTCCACTTT. As protein: CASSEDLGGNSPLHF.

This sequence joins TRBV6-4 and TRBJ2-3, with 8 nucleotides matching TRBD2. The junction had 1 base not matched to a gene; V was cut back by 4 bases and J by 1 base. The CDR3 covers 14 residues. Germline CDR1 is MRHNA and CDR2 is SNTAGT. This chain's CDR3 is CASSAAGGTDTQYF. CDR3 in DNA: TGTGCCAGCAGTGCAGCGGGGGGCACAGATACGCAGTATTTT.

This clone has a handful of counts. The genes are TRBV10-3 and TRBJ1-2; a weak D match, TRBD1 (6 bases). CDR1 is ENHRY and CDR2 is SYGVKD in the germline V gene. The CDR3 is made up of 14 amino acids. V dropped 8 bases and J dropped 1 base, with 14 bases sitting between them. The CDR3 DNA sequence: TGTGCCATCCGGGGGGCAGGGTATAACTATGGCTACACCTTC. It translates to CAIRGAGYNYGYTF.

This clone was counted a single time. V and J are TRBV18 and TRBJ2-7, with D possibly matching TRBD2 (5 bases). V was cut by 1 base and J by 2 bases, with 12 bases left in between. The CDR3 contains 15 residues. CDR1 and CDR2 (germline): KGHSH, LQKENI. The CDR3 protein is CASSPRSGDTYEQYF. CDR3 nucleotide sequence: TGTGCCAGCTCACCACGGTCCGGGGATACCTACGAGCAGTACTTC.

This chain joins TRBV7-9 and TRBJ1-2; a weak D match, TRBD1 (6 bases). The CDR3 contains 13 residues. Germline CDR1 reads SEHNR; CDR2 reads FQNEAQ (reference sequence). Trimming took 0 bases from V and 4 from J, leaving 6 bases between them. CDR3 DNA: TGTGCCAGCAGCTTAGCAGGGGGCTATGGCTACACCTTC. It translates to CASSLAGGYGYTF.

The rearrangement links TRBV11-2 to TRBJ2-3; 9 positions agree with TRBD2. CDR3 length: 15 residues. CDR1 is SGHAT and CDR2 is FQNNGV in the germline V gene. J gave up 3 bases and V 0 bases, and 1 base lay outside the gene matches. CDR3 in amino acids: CASSLDLAGTDTQYF. The CDR3 nucleotides read TGTGCCAGCAGCTTAGATCTAGCGGGGACAGATACGCAGTATTTT.

The sample holds a few counts of this clone. The chain employs TRBV9 and TRBJ1-2, with TRBD1 matching 7 bases. The germline gives CDR1 SGDLS, CDR2 YYNGEE. J was trimmed by 4 bases and V by 3 bases; bases with no gene match: 9. The CDR3 covers 15 residues. The CDR3 sequence: CASSATGTESYGYTF. Here the CDR3 DNA reads TGTGCCAGCAGCGCTACCGGGACAGAGAGCTATGGCTACACCTTC.

This clone appeared once. Sequence at one end of the junction differs from germline and may be a read error. The rearrangement joins TRBV25-1 to TRBJ2-3; TRBD1 matches 8 bases. The CDR3 length is 13 residues. Germline V lookup: CDR1 MGHDK, CDR2 SYGVNS. Written as DNA, the CDR3 is TGTGCCAGCAGTGAATGGGTAGGACAGGGAGTGCATTTT. As protein: CASSEWVGQGVHF.

Comment on this clone: In the same sample, other DNA sequences code for this CDR3. In DNA, the CDR3 is TGTGCCAGCAGCTTATCAGGGGTGATTTACGAGCAGTACTTC. Translating gives CASSLSGVIYEQYF. The rearrangement joins TRBV5-6 to TRBJ2-7; possible D gene TRBD1, 6 bases. Germline V gene lookup returns CDR1 SGHDT and CDR2 YYEEEE. V was cut by 2 bases and J by 4 bases, with 13 bases left in between. This CDR3 is built from 14 residues.